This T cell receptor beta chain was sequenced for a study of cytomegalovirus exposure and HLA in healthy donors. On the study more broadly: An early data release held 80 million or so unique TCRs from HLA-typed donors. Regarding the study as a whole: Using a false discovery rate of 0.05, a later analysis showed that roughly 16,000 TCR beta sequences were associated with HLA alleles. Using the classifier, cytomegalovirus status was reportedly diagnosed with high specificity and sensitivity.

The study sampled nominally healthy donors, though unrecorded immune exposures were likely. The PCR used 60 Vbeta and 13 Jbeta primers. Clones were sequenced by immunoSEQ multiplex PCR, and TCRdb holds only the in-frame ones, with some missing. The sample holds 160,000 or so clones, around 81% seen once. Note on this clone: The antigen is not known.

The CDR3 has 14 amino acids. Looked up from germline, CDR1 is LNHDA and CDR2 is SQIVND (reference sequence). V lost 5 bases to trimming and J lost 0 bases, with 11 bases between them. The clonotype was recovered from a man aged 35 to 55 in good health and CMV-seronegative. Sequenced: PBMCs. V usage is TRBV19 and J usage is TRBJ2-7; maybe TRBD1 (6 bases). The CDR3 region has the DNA TGTGCCAGTAGTTTCGGACAGAACTCCTACGAGCAGTACTTC. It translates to CASSFGQNSYEQYF.